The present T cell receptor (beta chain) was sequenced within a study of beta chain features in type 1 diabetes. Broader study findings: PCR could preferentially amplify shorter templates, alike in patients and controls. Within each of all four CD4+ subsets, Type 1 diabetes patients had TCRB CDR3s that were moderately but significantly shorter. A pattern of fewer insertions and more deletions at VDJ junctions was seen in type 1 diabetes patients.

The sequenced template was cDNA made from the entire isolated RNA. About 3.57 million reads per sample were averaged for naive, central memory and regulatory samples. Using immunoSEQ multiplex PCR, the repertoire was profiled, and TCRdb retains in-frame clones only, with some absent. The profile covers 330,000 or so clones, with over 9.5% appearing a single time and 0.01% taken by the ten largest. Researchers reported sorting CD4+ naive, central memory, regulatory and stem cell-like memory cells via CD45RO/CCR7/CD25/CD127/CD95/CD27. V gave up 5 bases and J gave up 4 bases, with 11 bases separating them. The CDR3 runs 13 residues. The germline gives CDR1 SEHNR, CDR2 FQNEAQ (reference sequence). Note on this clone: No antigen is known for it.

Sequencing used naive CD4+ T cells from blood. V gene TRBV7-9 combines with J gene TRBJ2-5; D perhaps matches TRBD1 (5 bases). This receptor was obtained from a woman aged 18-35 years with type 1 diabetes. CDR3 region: CASSVTQGETQYF. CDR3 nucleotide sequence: TGTGCCAGCAGCGTTACCCAGGGAGAGACCCAGTACTTC.